The clone carrying this TCR beta chain was observed at least ten times. TCRdb reprocessed the PCR reads via MiXCR and lists one record per CDR3 protein. The sample includes 7,100 or so distinct CDR3 sequences, about 15% seen only once; the top ten take about an eighth. The CDR3 has 15 amino acids. V was shortened by 7 bases and J by 6 bases, with 20 bases between the two germline ends. Germline CDR1 reads WSHSY; CDR2 reads SAAADI. These data come from a study of tumor-infiltrating lymphocytes in oesophageal squamous cell carcinoma. The TCR was taken from a male donor with esophageal squamous cell carcinoma. Sample: blood. The chain employs TRBV10-2 and TRBJ2-3, with D tentatively TRBD1 or TRBD2 (5 bases each). The CDR3 is CASIRDGRERDTQYF. CDR3 nucleotide sequence: TGCGCCAGCATTCGGGACGGCCGGGAACGGGATACGCAGTATTTT.